The 19 T cell receptor beta chains given below trace back to one sample, sequenced in a study of vaccination effects on CD4 cells after COVID-19. Their antigen targets remain unknown. Produced via immunoSEQ multiplex PCR; TCRdb's table is partial and in-frame only. This sample yields around 46,000 clones, of which 65% to 75% are seen a single time; less than 15% belongs to the top ten. CD4+ T cells specific for antigen were expanded with viral peptide pools by the ViraFEST assay before sequencing. Isolating CD4+ T cells followed approximately 11 days of culture. Subjects were given two BNT162b2 or mRNA-1273 vaccine doses. Sequencing used CD4+ T cells from PBMCs cultured with HCoV-OC43 spike peptides, obtained after COVID-19 vaccination. Subset noted: HCoV-OC43 spike overlapping peptide pool stimulation. The receptor source for this set is a human donor who received a COVID-19 vaccine.

This clone was seen a handful of times. The chain recombines TRBV7-8 with TRBJ2-3, with TRBD2 matching over 7 bases. V was pared by 1 base and J by 0 bases, with 7 bases of the junction left unmatched. This CDR3 comprises 17 residues. Germline values: CDR1 SGHVS, CDR2 FQNEAQ. CDR3 in amino acids: CASSLGGGITSTDTQYF. For the CDR3, the DNA is TGTGCCAGCAGCTTAGGGGGGGGTATAACTAGCACAGATACGCAGTATTTT.

This clone has a handful of counts. The chain links TRBV3-1 (or the pseudogene TRBV3-2) to TRBJ1-3; a weak D match, TRBD1 (6 bases). This CDR3 region has 17 residues. Germline CDR1 reads LGHDT; CDR2 reads YNNKEL (reference sequence). V was shortened by 1 base and J by 4 bases, with 17 bases between the two germline ends. The DNA of the CDR3 is TGTGCCAGCAGCCAAGGACCGGGACAAGGGTCGGGAAACACCATATATTTT. It translates to CASSQGPGQGSGNTIYF.

V is TRBV2 and J is TRBJ1-2, with 7 bases matching TRBD1. CDR1 SNHLY and CDR2 FYNNEI come from the germline V gene. The ends lost 8 bases at V and 6 bases at J; junction bases unmatched: 18. The CDR3 runs 16 residues. In DNA, the CDR3 is TGTGCCAGCGGGGAAGGGACAGCTCAATGGTCCGATGGCTACACCTTC. It encodes CASGEGTAQWSDGYTF.

This chain joins TRBV13 and TRBJ2-5; TRBD2 matches 11 bases. The CDR3 consists of 18 residues. V gave up 5 bases and J gave up 0 bases; unmatched junction bases: 11. CDR1 PRHDT and CDR2 FYEKMQ come from the germline V gene (reference sequence). This CDR3 reads CASSPGVAGGKDQETQYF. In nucleotides, the CDR3 is TGTGCCAGCAGCCCCGGGGTAGCGGGAGGGAAGGACCAAGAGACCCAGTACTTC.

This rearrangement joins TRBV9 to TRBJ1-1, with 8 bases lining up with TRBD1. V shed 0 bases, J shed 2 bases, and the junction held 3 bases outside the gene matches. Germline V lookup: CDR1 SGDLS, CDR2 YYNGEE. The CDR3 consists of 15 residues. This CDR3 reads CASSVDGQGNTEAFF. CDR3 bases: TGTGCCAGCAGCGTAGACGGACAGGGAAACACTGAAGCTTTCTTT.

This clone was recorded a few times. The chain uses TRBV7-2 and TRBJ1-2; TRBD1 might be the D (5 bases). Germline CDR1 reads SGHTA; CDR2 reads FQGNSA. This CDR3 contains 15 residues. The ends were cut back, 0 bases at V and 0 bases at J, with 8 bases in the middle. This CDR3 reads CASSLAPGANYGYTF. CDR3 DNA: TGTGCCAGCAGCTTAGCTCCGGGGGCTAACTATGGCTACACCTTC.

This clone was picked up a small number of times. The chain uses TRBV5-6 and TRBJ2-5, with no clear D. CDR1 is SGHDT and CDR2 is YYEEEE in the germline V gene. There are 11 residues in the CDR3. Trimming took off 2 bases at V and 7 bases at J, with 6 bases between the two ends. The CDR3 region has the DNA TGTGCCAGCAGCTTTTTGGGGACCCAGTACTTC. It specifies CASSFLGTQYF. Full variable domain (remainder filled in from reference TRBV5-6 and TRBJ2-5): DAGVTQSPTHLIKTRGQQVTLRCSPKSGHDTVSWYQQALGQGPQFIFQYYEEEERQRGNFPDRFSGHQFPNYSSELNVNALLLGDSALYLCASSFLGTQYFGPGTRLLVL.

J is TRBJ1-2 and V is TRBV12-5; 8 bases are a match to TRBD1. V dropped 5 bases and J dropped 1; count of bases not matched to a gene: 3. Per the germline V gene, CDR1 is LGHNT and CDR2 is FRNRAP. The CDR3 is made up of 14 amino acids. CDR3 sequence: CASGVQGVNYGYTF. The CDR3 nucleotides read TGTGCTAGTGGTGTACAGGGGGTTAACTATGGCTACACCTTC.

The gene calls are TRBV3-1 (or the pseudogene TRBV3-2) and TRBJ2-3, with D unclear. V dropped 1 base and J dropped 5 bases, with 7 bases sitting between them. Germline V gene data show CDR1 as LGHDT and CDR2 as YNNKEL (reference sequence). The CDR3 runs to 13 residues. This chain's CDR3 is CASSQVMGDTQYF. CDR3 nucleotides: TGTGCCAGCAGCCAAGTAATGGGAGATACGCAGTATTTT.

This chain uses TRBV11-2 with TRBJ2-1; 11 nucleotides match TRBD2. The CDR3 length is 17 residues. The J segment lost 7 bases and the V segment lost 3 bases, leaving 11 bases of the junction unmatched. Germline loops: CDR1 SGHAT, CDR2 FQNNGV. This chain's CDR3 is CASSFVSGGARRNEQFF. The CDR3 DNA reads TGTGCCAGCAGCTTCGTTAGCGGGGGGGCGAGAAGGAATGAGCAGTTCTTC.

The chain is built from TRBV5-6 and TRBJ1-2, with TRBD1 matching over 11 bases. The V and J ends lost 0 bases and 4 bases, in that order; junction bases with no gene match: 8. The CDR3 consists of 17 residues. Germline V CDR1 and CDR2: SGHDT, YYEEEE. CDR3 amino acids: CASSLGGQGESGYGYTF. The CDR3 coding sequence is TGTGCCAGCAGCTTGGGGGGACAGGGGGAAAGCGGCTATGGCTACACCTTC. Drawing the rest from reference TRBV5-6 and TRBJ1-2, the complete variable domain is DAGVTQSPTHLIKTRGQQVTLRCSPKSGHDTVSWYQQALGQGPQFIFQYYEEEERQRGNFPDRFSGHQFPNYSSELNVNALLLGDSALYLCASSLGGQGESGYGYTFGSGTRLTVV.

CDR3 residues: CASSLAGPGGLGGANVLTF. Written as DNA, the CDR3 is TGTGCCAGCAGCTTAGCGGGTCCAGGGGGCTTAGGTGGGGCCAACGTCCTGACTTTC. The rearrangement uses TRBV7-8 and TRBJ2-6, with 8 nucleotides matching TRBD1. This CDR3 spans 19 amino acids. Germline values: CDR1 SGHVS, CDR2 FQNEAQ. After removal of 0 bases from V and 3 bases from J, the junction contained 10 bases not matched to a gene.

The gene calls are TRBV19 and TRBJ2-3; the match to TRBD2 covers 11 bases. Unmatched junction bases numbered 0, after V lost 6 bases and J lost 4 bases. The CDR3 runs to 13 residues. In germline, CDR1 is LNHDA, CDR2 SQIVND (reference sequence). The CDR3, as DNA: TGTGCCAGTAGACTAGCGGGAGCAGATACGCAGTATTTT. The encoded protein is CASRLAGADTQYF.

A few counts support this clone. V gene TRBV6-4 combines with J gene TRBJ2-2; the match to TRBD2 covers 10 bases. The CDR3 is 14 amino acids. V was pared by 9 bases and J by 6 bases, with 7 bases of the junction left unmatched. Germline V gene sequence: CDR1 MRHNA, CDR2 SNTAGT. The CDR3 protein is CASRGTSESGELFF. Written as DNA, the CDR3 is TGTGCCAGTCGCGGGACTAGCGAGTCCGGGGAGCTGTTTTTT.

This chain connects TRBV19 to TRBJ1-5; 10 bases fit TRBD1. Germline-derived CDR1 and CDR2 are LNHDA and SQIVND (reference sequence). The trim removed 2 bases at V and 7 bases at J, leaving 11 bases unmatched. This CDR3 has 17 residues. CDR3 DNA: TGTGCCAGTAGTATATTACCCGGGACAGGGGTCGTCCAGCCCCAGCATTTT. This sequence encodes CASSILPGTGVVQPQHF. Complete variable domain (other parts from reference TRBV19 and TRBJ1-5): DGGITQSPKYLFRKEGQNVTLSCEQNLNHDAMYWYRQDPGQGLRLIYYSQIVNDFQKGDIAEGYSVSREKKESFPLTVTSAQKNPTAFYLCASSILPGTGVVQPQHFGDGTRLSIL.

The chain is built from TRBV7-8 and TRBJ2-5; D is tentatively TRBD1 or TRBD2 (5 bases each). Trimming cost V 5 bases and J 1 base, with 17 bases left between them. The CDR3 covers 16 residues. CDR1 is SGHVS, CDR2 FQNEAQ, per germline. CDR3 sequence: CASSPQSGRVQETQYF. The DNA of the CDR3 is TGTGCCAGCAGCCCACAGAGCGGCAGGGTCCAAGAGACCCAGTACTTC.

This chain connects TRBV2 to TRBJ2-7, with D uncertain. Germline CDR1 is SNHLY and CDR2 is FYNNEI. This CDR3 contains 13 residues. V was pared by 5 bases and J by 6 bases, with 14 bases between. The CDR3 region is CASSLGSRAEQYF. The CDR3 nucleotides read TGTGCCAGCAGTTTGGGATCTAGGGCCGAGCAGTACTTC.

This clone was detected a few times. The V and J genes are TRBV6-5 and TRBJ2-7; tentatively, D is TRBD1 or TRBD2 (5 bases each). Trimming took off 2 bases at V and 0 bases at J, with 8 bases between the two ends. Germline V gene lookup returns CDR1 MNHEY and CDR2 SVGAGI. This CDR3 spans 14 amino acids. CDR3 residues: CASSYEGSSYEQYF. The CDR3 coding sequence is TGTGCCAGCAGTTACGAGGGGAGCTCCTACGAGCAGTACTTC.

In its sample, this clone was seen a few times. V usage is TRBV10-3 and J usage is TRBJ2-5; TRBD2 might be the D (6 bases). V lost 8 bases and J 4 bases, leaving 17 bases between the germline ends. The CDR3 covers 14 residues. Germline assignment: CDR1 ENHRY and CDR2 SYGVKD. The CDR3, as DNA: TGTGCCATCTTCGTCAGGCGGGACTCAGAGACCCAGTACTTC. Translating it yields CAIFVRRDSETQYF.